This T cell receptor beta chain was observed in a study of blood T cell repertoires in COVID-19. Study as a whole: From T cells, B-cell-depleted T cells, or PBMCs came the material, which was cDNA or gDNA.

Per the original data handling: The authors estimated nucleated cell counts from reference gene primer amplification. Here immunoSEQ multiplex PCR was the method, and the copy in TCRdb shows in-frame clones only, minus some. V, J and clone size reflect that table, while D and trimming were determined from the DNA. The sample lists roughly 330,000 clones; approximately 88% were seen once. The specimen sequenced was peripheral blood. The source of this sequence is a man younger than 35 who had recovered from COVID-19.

The CDR3 loop is CASHLGRNTEAFF. Written as DNA, the CDR3 is TGTGCCAGCCACCTGGGCAGGAACACTGAAGCTTTCTTT. V and J are TRBV27 and TRBJ1-1; no firm D call. V lost 8 bases to trimming and J lost 1 base, with 11 bases between them. This CDR3 comprises 13 residues. Germline V lookup: CDR1 MNHEY, CDR2 SMNVEV (reference sequence).